Below are 30 T cell receptor beta chains sequenced from a single sample in a study of T-cell memory formation after mild COVID-19. From the 5' RACE reads, TCRdb called clonotypes with MiXCR, one entry per CDR3 protein. The table includes 350,000 to 500,000 distinct CDR3 sequences, roughly 18% detected once. The specimen sequenced was PBMCs or a T cell subset sorted from them (not recorded which). All receptors derive from a man aged 18 to 30 who had mild COVID-19 (a few samples of this study predate the infection). Cell type and time point are not known.

The V and J genes are TRBV9 and TRBJ1-2, with a tentative D call TRBD1 (5 bases). The V end lost 5 bases, the J end lost 6 bases, and 14 bases lay between the germline ends. CDR3 size: 13 residues. Germline CDR1 reads SGDLS; CDR2 reads YYNGEE. CDR3 in amino acids: CASSGFQGNGYTF. The CDR3 DNA is TGTGCCAGCAGTGGATTCCAGGGAAATGGCTACACCTTC.

Details on this clonotype: A read error may explain this, as a much larger clone is one base away. The chain recombines TRBV5-6 with TRBJ2-1; TRBD1 is a possible D gene (5 bases). V lost 0 bases to trimming and J lost 0 bases, with 10 bases between them. The CDR3 covers 16 residues. Germline CDR1 and CDR2: SGHDT and YYEEEE. The CDR3: CASSLGAQGSYNEQFF. In DNA, the CDR3 is TGTGCCAGCAGCTTGGGAGCGCAGGGCTCCTACAATGAGCAGTTCTTC.

CDR3 sequence: CAWEGVGEQYF. CDR3 bases: TGTGCCTGGGAGGGGGTCGGTGAGCAGTACTTC. The chain has TRBV30 and TRBJ2-7, with D tentatively TRBD1 (6 bases). Per germline, CDR1 GTSNPN and CDR2 SVGIG (reference sequence). Trimming cost V 5 bases and J 7 bases, with 12 bases left between them. The CDR3 has 11 residues. The full variable domain, in which reference TRBV30 and TRBJ2-7 provide the parts outside the CDR3, is SQTIHQWPATLVQPVGSPLSLECTVEGTSNPNLYWYRQAAGRGLQLLFYSVGIGQISSEVPQNLSASRPQDRQFILSSKKLLLSDSGFYLCAWEGVGEQYFGPGTRLTVT.

This clonotype appeared a few times. This chain connects TRBV5-6 to TRBJ2-7; weak D call: TRBD1 (5 bases). CDR3 size: 13 residues. From germline, CDR1 is SGHDT and CDR2 YYEEEE. Trimming took 4 bases from V and 4 from J, leaving 12 bases between them. Here the CDR3 reads CASSKDSGYEQYV. CDR3 DNA: TGTGCCAGCAGCAAAGATTCAGGGTACGAGCAGTACGTC.

This clonotype was observed a few times. This sequence joins TRBV12-3 or TRBV12-4 and TRBJ1-5; 8 bases map to TRBD1. There are 16 residues in the CDR3. J lost 6 bases, V lost 1 base, and 8 bases had no gene match. The CDR3 loop is CASSLEGTGAFQPQHF. CDR3 sequence (DNA): TGTGCCAGCAGTTTAGAAGGGACAGGTGCGTTTCAGCCCCAGCATTTT.

The rearrangement uses TRBV5-4 and TRBJ2-5; a possible D gene is TRBD1 (6 bases). The CDR3 spans 14 residues. Trimming left V 2 bases short and J 5 bases short, with 13 bases between. In germline, CDR1 is SGHNT, CDR2 YYREEE (reference sequence). The CDR3 region is CASSLGGVLETQYF. Here the CDR3 DNA reads TGTGCCAGCAGCTTAGGGGGAGTATTGGAGACCCAGTACTTC.

In its sample, this clonotype was seen a few times. The CDR3 DNA follows: TGCAGTGCCCGCGGGACAGGGTTTTGGGTGCGGAGCACTGAAGCTTTCTTT. Translation: CSARGTGFWVRSTEAFF. The genes are TRBV20-1 and TRBJ1-1; 9 nucleotides match TRBD1. The CDR3 consists of 17 residues. V was pared by 6 bases and J by 4 bases, with 18 bases of the junction left unmatched. CDR1 is DFQATT and CDR2 is SNEGSKA in the germline V gene (reference sequence).

This clonotype was found a few times. This chain links TRBV20-1 with TRBJ2-7, with D possibly TRBD2 on 5 matching bases. The V gene lost 7 bases and the J gene lost 3 bases, with 13 bases spanning the gap. CDR1 and CDR2 from the germline V gene are DFQATT and SNEGSKA (reference sequence). The CDR3 extends over 12 amino acids. In nucleotides, the CDR3 is TGCAGTGTTGCCGGGATCCGCTACGAGCAGTACTTC. Translating gives CSVAGIRYEQYF.

This clonotype came up a few times. The rearrangement joins TRBV4-1 to TRBJ2-7; D uncertain. Germline V lookup: CDR1 MGHRA, CDR2 YSYEKL. Trimming shortened V by 1 base and J by 0 bases, and 10 bases separated the two germline ends. The CDR3 is 15 residues long. The CDR3 reads CASSQGHASSYEQYF. The DNA of the CDR3 is TGCGCCAGCAGCCAAGGACACGCGAGCTCCTACGAGCAGTACTTC.

In its sample, this clonotype was seen many times. The gene calls are TRBV6-2 or TRBV6-3 and TRBJ2-3; 9 bases fit TRBD2. CDR3 length: 17 residues. Germline CDR1 and CDR2: MNHEY and SVGEGT. Germline trimming cut 2 bases from V and 0 bases from J; bases unmatched to any gene: 6. The CDR3 is CASSYLPLAGSTDTQYF. The CDR3 bases are TGTGCCAGCAGTTACCTTCCGCTAGCGGGGAGCACAGATACGCAGTATTTT.

This clonotype showed up just a few times. The genes are TRBV6-2 or TRBV6-3 and TRBJ2-5, with D perhaps TRBD2 (6 bases). This CDR3 region has 16 residues. Trimming left V 5 bases short and J 7 bases short, with 23 bases between. Per germline, CDR1 MNHEY and CDR2 SVGEGT. CDR3: CASSPGDAGQRRTQYF. CDR3 DNA: TGTGCCAGCAGTCCCGGGGACGCGGGGCAAAGGAGGACCCAGTACTTC.

This chain links TRBV6-5 with TRBJ2-3; unclear D gene. The germline V gene has CDR1 MNHEY and CDR2 SVGAGI. Trimming pared 6 bases from V and 2 bases from J, leaving 18 bases between. The CDR3 consists of 16 residues. CDR3: CASSPGPALHTDTQYF. In nucleotides, the CDR3 is TGTGCCAGCAGCCCTGGGCCCGCCCTCCACACAGATACGCAGTATTTT.

The rearrangement links TRBV28 to TRBJ2-7, with a possible D match to TRBD1 (6 bases). V was cut by 6 bases and J by 9 bases, with 18 bases left in between. Germline-derived CDR1 and CDR2 are MDHEN and SYDVKM. The CDR3 contains 13 residues. CDR3 loop: CASSLKGHPGQYV. The CDR3 region has the DNA TGTGCCAGCAGCCTAAAGGGACACCCCGGGCAGTACGTC.

This clonotype was seen more than once but under ten times. The V gene is TRBV24-1, the J gene TRBJ1-2, with a tentative D call TRBD1 (6 bases). The CDR3 contains 13 residues. Trimming left V 8 bases short and J 6 bases short, with 15 bases between. Germline lookup yields CDR1 KGHDR and CDR2 SFDVKD. For the CDR3, the DNA is TGTGCCACCACGGGGGGACAAAGGCATGGCTACACCTTC. This encodes CATTGGQRHGYTF.

The chain uses TRBV9 and TRBJ2-3; D not resolved. There are 14 residues in the CDR3. The ends were cut back, 3 bases at V and 4 bases at J, with 12 bases in the middle. Germline CDR1 and CDR2: SGDLS and YYNGEE. The CDR3 is CASSGALIADTQYF. The DNA of the CDR3 is TGTGCCAGCAGCGGCGCTCTGATCGCAGATACGCAGTATTTT.

The chain employs TRBV6-1 and TRBJ1-5, with 7 bases aligning to TRBD1. After removal of 5 bases from V and 4 bases from J, the junction contained 8 bases not matched to a gene. The CDR3 covers 15 residues. From germline, CDR1 is MNHNS and CDR2 SASEGT. CDR3 loop: CASSLQGIFNQPQHF. In DNA, the CDR3 is TGTGCCAGCAGTTTACAGGGGATTTTTAATCAGCCCCAGCATTTT.

The rearrangement uses TRBV6-2 or TRBV6-3 and TRBJ1-2; D is unresolved. Germline CDR1 is MNHEY and CDR2 is SVGEGT. V was shortened by 2 bases and J by 13 bases, with 14 bases between the two germline ends. The CDR3 is 12 amino acids. For the CDR3, the DNA is TGTGCCAGCAGTTACGACCGACGGGGTTTCACCTTC. Residues: CASSYDRRGFTF.

The table lists this clonotype with many counts. The gene calls are TRBV7-9 and TRBJ2-1; D is unresolved. Trimming took off 5 bases at V and 3 bases at J, with 5 bases between the two ends. Germline-derived CDR1 and CDR2 are SEHNR and FQNEAQ (reference sequence). The CDR3 is made up of 12 amino acids. CDR3 in amino acids: CASSQVYNEQFF. The CDR3 region has the DNA TGTGCCAGCAGCCAGGTCTACAATGAGCAGTTCTTC.

This clonotype was seen a handful of times. This chain's CDR3 is CASRRQGRINQPQHF. Here the CDR3 DNA reads TGTGCCAGCAGAAGACAGGGGAGGATCAATCAGCCCCAGCATTTT. The J gene is TRBJ1-5, the V gene TRBV2, with 8 positions matching TRBD1. The CDR3 is made up of 15 amino acids. V gave up 6 bases and J gave up 3 bases; unmatched junction bases: 7. The germline V gene encodes CDR1 SNHLY and CDR2 FYNNEI.

The chain combines TRBV11-2 with TRBJ2-2; TRBD1 agrees at 9 bases. Germline loops: CDR1 SGHAT, CDR2 FQNNGV. The CDR3 spans 18 residues. Unmatched junction bases numbered 16, after V lost 7 bases and J lost 4 bases. CDR3 residues: CASTLLPGQGASTGELFF. CDR3 in DNA: TGTGCCAGCACCCTATTGCCGGGACAGGGAGCTTCCACCGGGGAGCTGTTTTTT.

The rearrangement uses TRBV5-1 and TRBJ2-1; 11 nucleotides match TRBD1. This CDR3 contains 15 residues. Unmatched junction bases numbered 4, after V lost 4 bases and J lost 4 bases. CDR1 is SGHRS, CDR2 YFSETQ, per germline. The CDR3 here is CASSAGQGAYNEQFF. DNA of the CDR3: TGCGCCAGCAGCGCCGGACAGGGGGCTTACAATGAGCAGTTCTTC.

V and J are TRBV3-1 and TRBJ2-2, with a tentative D call TRBD2 (5 bases). Deletions cut 5 bases from V and 8 bases from J, with 12 bases between. The CDR3 has 13 residues. Germline V gives CDR1 LGHDT, CDR2 YNNKEL (reference sequence). The CDR3 bases are TGTGCCAGCAGCTCAAACACGGGAGGGGAGCTGTTTTTT. Translation gives CASSSNTGGELFF.

The chain couples TRBV12-3 or TRBV12-4 to TRBJ1-2; 7 positions match TRBD1. This CDR3 contains 13 residues. V shed 10 bases and J 4 bases; nucleotides not matched to a gene: 9. Written as DNA, the CDR3 is TGTGCCACCGCGACAGGGAGGGGCTATGGCTACACCTTC. Its protein is CATATGRGYGYTF.

This clonotype has a handful of counts. The genes are TRBV3-1 and TRBJ2-7, with 7 bases that match TRBD1. Losses at the gene ends were 3 bases for V and 6 bases for J; bases not matched to a gene: 2. The V gene's germline CDR1 is LGHDT and CDR2 YNNKEL (reference sequence). The CDR3 consists of 12 residues. CDR3 residues: CASSHAGGEQYV. DNA of the CDR3: TGTGCCAGCAGCCACGCAGGGGGCGAGCAGTACGTC.

V and J are TRBV18 and TRBJ1-4; 8 nucleotides agree with TRBD1. CDR1 is KGHSH, CDR2 LQKENI, per germline. The CDR3 contains 14 residues. The V segment lost 6 bases and the J segment 7 bases; nucleotides outside the gene matches: 7. CDR3 amino acids: CASSPDRAAEKLFF. Here the CDR3 DNA reads TGTGCCAGCTCGCCGGACAGGGCGGCTGAAAAACTGTTTTTT.

V is TRBV11-2 and J is TRBJ2-5; 7 nucleotides line up with TRBD1. The CDR3 contains 14 residues. Germline CDR1 SGHAT, CDR2 FQNNGV. Trimming at V came to 4 bases and at J to 3 bases, leaving 5 bases not matched to a gene. CDR3 amino acids: CASSYRGRKETQYF. CDR3 coding DNA: TGTGCCAGCAGCTACAGGGGCCGGAAAGAGACCCAGTACTTC.

This clonotype was counted between two and nine times. J is TRBJ2-3 and V is TRBV21-1; the D call TRBD1 from the table was never checked on the DNA. TRBV21-1 is classified as a pseudogene. There are 16 residues in the CDR3. CDR3 residues: CASSKFQGESTDTQYF. The CDR3 DNA sequence: TGTGCCAGCAGCAAGTTTCAGGGGGAGAGCACAGATACGCAGTATTTT.

This clonotype was counted between two and nine times. The genes are TRBV4-3 and TRBJ1-1; no reliable D call. V lost 3 bases to trimming and J lost 5 bases, with 16 bases between them. The CDR3 spans 15 residues. CDR1 is LGHNA and CDR2 is YSLEER in the germline V gene. The CDR3 sequence: CASSQGARSTTEAFF. The CDR3 DNA is TGCGCCAGCAGCCAGGGAGCCAGGAGCACTACTGAAGCTTTCTTT.

In its sample, this clonotype was seen a few times. V gene TRBV5-1 combines with J gene TRBJ2-1; D gene uncertain. The ends were cut back, 7 bases at V and 9 bases at J, with 17 bases in the middle. The CDR3 runs 13 residues. CDR1 and CDR2 from the germline V gene are SGHRS and YFSETQ. The CDR3 sequence: CASSLGPLSEQFF. The CDR3 DNA sequence: TGCGCCAGCTCGCTCGGCCCGTTAAGTGAGCAGTTCTTC.

This clonotype was seen a few times. DNA of the CDR3: TGTGCCAGCAGCGAGGACAGAATCAACACCGGGGAGCTGTTTTTT. Translated, it gives CASSEDRINTGELFF. This chain connects TRBV3-1 to TRBJ2-2; TRBD1 is a possible D gene (6 bases). Germline CDR1 LGHDT, CDR2 YNNKEL (reference sequence). Deletions cut 5 bases from V and 2 bases from J, with 12 bases between. This CDR3 is 15 amino acids long.